This T cell receptor beta chain appears in the sequencing data of a study of blood T cells in healthy people across ages. The authors ran a second PCR of 7 to 11 cycles using a sample-barcoded 5' primer and a J-beta primer mix. TCRdb used MiXCR to reprocess the 5' RACE reads, holding one entry per CDR3 protein. The sample lists more than 550,000 distinct CDR3 sequences, about 20% occurring once. Trimming left V 5 bases short and J 1 base short, with 14 bases between. Germline V lookup: CDR1 MDHEN, CDR2 SYDVKM. This CDR3 is built from 15 residues. This sequence joins TRBV28 and TRBJ1-2; D gene uncertain. Material for sequencing was blood. The sequence came from a man in his 70s in good health. The CDR3 loop is CASSPPGRVNYGYTF. CDR3 nucleotide sequence: TGTGCCAGCAGTCCACCCGGACGGGTTAACTATGGCTACACCTTC.